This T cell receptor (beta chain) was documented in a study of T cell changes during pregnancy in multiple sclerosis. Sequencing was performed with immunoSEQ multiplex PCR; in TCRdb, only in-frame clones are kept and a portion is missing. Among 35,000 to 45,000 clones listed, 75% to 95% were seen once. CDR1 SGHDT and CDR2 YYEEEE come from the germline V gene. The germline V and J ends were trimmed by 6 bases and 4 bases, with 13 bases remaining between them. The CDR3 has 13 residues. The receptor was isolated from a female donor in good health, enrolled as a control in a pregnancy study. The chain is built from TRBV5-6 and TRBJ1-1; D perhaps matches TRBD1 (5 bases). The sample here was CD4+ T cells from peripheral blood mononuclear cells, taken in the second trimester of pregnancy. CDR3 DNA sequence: TGTGCCAGCAAGGAGGGGAGCGGCACTGAAGCTTTCTTT. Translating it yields CASKEGSGTEAFF.